This record looks at one T cell receptor beta chain sequence and its context. The trim removed 3 bases at V and 10 bases at J, leaving 10 bases unmatched. This CDR3 is built from 16 residues. Germline CDR1 reads SGHVS; CDR2 reads FQNEAQ. The data originate from a study of blood T cell repertoires in COVID-19. Study context: COVID-19 samples collected from the United States, Italy and Spain covered acute and convalescent phases. PBMCs, B-cell-depleted T cells, or T cells were the source of the cDNA or gDNA that made up the material.

In the original workflow: Amplifying reference gene primers gave estimates of nucleated cell counts. Clones were read by immunoSEQ multiplex PCR, and TCRdb kept only the in-frame ones, dropping some. V and J calls and clone size are copied from that table; D and trimming were computed from the DNA. The sample shows some 53,000 clones, around 86% of them seen only once. Sequencing used peripheral blood. This TCR was sampled from a man aged 65-85 years with acute or convalescent COVID-19. The chain combines TRBV7-8 with TRBJ1-6; TRBD1 aligns across 9 bases. The CDR3 bases are TGTGCCAGCAGCTTGAGGCGGACAGGGGACTTCTCACCCCTCCACTTT. This gives the protein CASSLRRTGDFSPLHF.